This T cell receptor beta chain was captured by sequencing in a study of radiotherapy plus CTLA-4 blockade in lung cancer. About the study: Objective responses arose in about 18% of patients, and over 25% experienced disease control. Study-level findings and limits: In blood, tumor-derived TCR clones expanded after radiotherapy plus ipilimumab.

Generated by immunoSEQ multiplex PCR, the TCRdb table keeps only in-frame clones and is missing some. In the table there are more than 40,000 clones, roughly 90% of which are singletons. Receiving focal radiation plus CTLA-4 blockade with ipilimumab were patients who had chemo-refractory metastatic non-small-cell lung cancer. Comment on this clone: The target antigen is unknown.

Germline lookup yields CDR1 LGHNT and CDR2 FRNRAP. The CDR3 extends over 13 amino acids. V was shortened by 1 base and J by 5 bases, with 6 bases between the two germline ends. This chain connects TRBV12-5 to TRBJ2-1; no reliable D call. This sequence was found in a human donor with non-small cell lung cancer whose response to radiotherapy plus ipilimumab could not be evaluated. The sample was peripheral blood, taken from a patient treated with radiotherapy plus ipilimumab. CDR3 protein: CASGLDVDNEQFF. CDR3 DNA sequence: TGTGCTAGTGGTTTGGACGTAGACAATGAGCAGTTCTTC.